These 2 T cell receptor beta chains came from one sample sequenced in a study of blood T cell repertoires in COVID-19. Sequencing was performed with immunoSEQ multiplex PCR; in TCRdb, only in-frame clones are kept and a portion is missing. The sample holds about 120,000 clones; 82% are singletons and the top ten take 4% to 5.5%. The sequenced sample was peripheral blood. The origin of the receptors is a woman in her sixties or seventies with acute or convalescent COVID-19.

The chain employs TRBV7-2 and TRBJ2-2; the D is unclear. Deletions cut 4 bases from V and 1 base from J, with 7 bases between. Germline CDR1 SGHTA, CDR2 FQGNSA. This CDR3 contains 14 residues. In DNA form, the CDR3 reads TGTGCCAGCAGCTCCCCCTTGAACACCGGGGAGCTGTTTTTT. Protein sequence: CASSSPLNTGELFF.

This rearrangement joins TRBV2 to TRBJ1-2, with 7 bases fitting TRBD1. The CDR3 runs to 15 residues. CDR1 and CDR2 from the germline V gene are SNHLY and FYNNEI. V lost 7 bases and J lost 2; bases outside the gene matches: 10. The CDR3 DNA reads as TGTGCCAGCAAGGACGAGACAGGGATAAACTATGGCTACACCTTC. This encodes CASKDETGINYGYTF.